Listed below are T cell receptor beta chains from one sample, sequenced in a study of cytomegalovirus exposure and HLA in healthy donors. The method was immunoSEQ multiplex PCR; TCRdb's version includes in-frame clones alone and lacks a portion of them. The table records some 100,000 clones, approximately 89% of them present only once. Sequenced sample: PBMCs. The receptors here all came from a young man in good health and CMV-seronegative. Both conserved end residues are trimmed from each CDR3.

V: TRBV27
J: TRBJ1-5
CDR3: ASSVTGNQPQH

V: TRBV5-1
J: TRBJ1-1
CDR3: ASSWGDRGFVNTEAF

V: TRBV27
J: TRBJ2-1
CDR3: ASSPLAGGPYNEQF

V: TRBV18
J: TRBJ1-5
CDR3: ASSPEGGSNQPQH

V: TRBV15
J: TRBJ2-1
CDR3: ATSRVIGTSGSWSYNEQF

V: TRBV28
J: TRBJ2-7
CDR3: ASFSGNSYEQY

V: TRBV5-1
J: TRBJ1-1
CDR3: ASSLAPRGDTEAF

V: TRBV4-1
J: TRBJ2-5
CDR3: ASSHIRGGPETQY

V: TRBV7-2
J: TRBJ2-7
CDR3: ASSPQPGQGSYEQY

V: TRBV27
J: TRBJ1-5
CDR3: ASSPHRVMSNQPQH

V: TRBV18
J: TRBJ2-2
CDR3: ASSPRDSPGGELF

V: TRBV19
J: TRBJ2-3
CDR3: ASMGQGIDTQY

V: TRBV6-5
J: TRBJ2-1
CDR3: ASSYDNIPSVNEQF

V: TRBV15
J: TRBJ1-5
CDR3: ATSRDPGQGEQPQH

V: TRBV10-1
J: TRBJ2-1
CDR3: ASSVRTSGYNEQF

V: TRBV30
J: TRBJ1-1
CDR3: AWSVVGSTEAF

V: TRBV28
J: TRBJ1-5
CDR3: ASSLGGLLSNQPQH

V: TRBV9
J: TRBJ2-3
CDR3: ASRASGTSTDTQY

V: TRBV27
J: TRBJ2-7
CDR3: ASASGGGAYEQY

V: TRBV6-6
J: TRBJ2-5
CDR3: ASSWDRVVTQY

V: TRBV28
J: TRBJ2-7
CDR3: ASSLVQGGPYEQY

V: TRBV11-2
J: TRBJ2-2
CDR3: ASSFGGATGELF

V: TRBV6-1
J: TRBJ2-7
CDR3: ASLAGENTYEQY

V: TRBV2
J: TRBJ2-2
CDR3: ASIKEPGELF

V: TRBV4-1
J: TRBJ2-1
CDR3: ASSQPGQGSNEQF

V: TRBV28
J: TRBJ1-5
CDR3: ASSSLGLGQPQH

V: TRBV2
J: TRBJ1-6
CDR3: ASGGQGNSPLH

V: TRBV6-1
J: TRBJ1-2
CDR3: ASSVTGEVPNYGYT

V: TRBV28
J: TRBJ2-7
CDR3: ASSLGTRALYEQY

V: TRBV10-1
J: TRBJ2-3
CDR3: ASKDYGTDTQY

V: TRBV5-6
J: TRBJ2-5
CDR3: ASTPGGETQY

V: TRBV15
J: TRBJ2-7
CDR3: ATSTTAGTGGYEQY

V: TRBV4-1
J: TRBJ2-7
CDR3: ASSQTTSATYEQY

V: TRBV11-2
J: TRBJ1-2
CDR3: ASSSIGTGTNYGYT

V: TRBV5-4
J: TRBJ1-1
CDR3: ASSLDLGGAEAF

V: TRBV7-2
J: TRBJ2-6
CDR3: ASSYSGSGRAGANVLT

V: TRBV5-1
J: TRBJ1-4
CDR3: ASSLTGDEKLF

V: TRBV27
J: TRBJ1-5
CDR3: ASRAYSNQPQH

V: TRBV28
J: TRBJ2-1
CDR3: ASRTGGYNEQF

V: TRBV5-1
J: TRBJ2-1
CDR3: ASSFGGSSYNEQF

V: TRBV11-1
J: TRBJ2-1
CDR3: ASSFGLAGHNEQF